The 14 T cell receptor beta chains reported below all come from one sample, sequenced in a study of T-cell reconstitution after alpha-beta-depleted transplantation in children. Unique molecular identifiers featured in how the TCRbeta library was prepared. TCRdb analysed the PCR reads with MiXCR anew, one entry per CDR3 protein. The sample includes a few hundred thousand distinct CDR3 sequences, 43% seen only once; the top ten take under 35%. The sample was PBMCs, taken before TCRalphabeta/CD19-depleted stem cell transplant. Every receptor here comes from a girl aged 2 to 9 with aplastic anemia, due to receive a stem cell transplant.

This clonotype was counted at least ten times. A read error may account for a junction end that differs from germline. The rearrangement links TRBV5-1 to TRBJ1-1, with D possibly being TRBD1 (5 bases). The germline V gene has CDR1 SGHRS and CDR2 YFSETQ. The CDR3 sequence is 14 residues long. The CDR3 spells CASSLGGMNTEAFF. The DNA of the CDR3 is TGTGCCAGCAGCTTGGGGGGAATGAACACTGAAGCTTTCTTT.

A single count supports this clonotype. This may stem from a read error, because a much larger clone lies one nucleotide away. The chain uses TRBV5-1 and TRBJ1-2; TRBD1 might be the D (5 bases). Germline values: CDR1 SGHRS, CDR2 YFSETQ. The CDR3 runs 15 residues. CDR3 loop: CACSLSGHGLNGYTF. Here the CDR3 DNA reads TGCGCCTGCAGCTTGTCAGGGCACGGGTTAAATGGCTACACCTTC.

The count of this clonotype is one. This chain joins TRBV7-9 and TRBJ1-1; D remains unclear. The V and J ends lost 3 bases and 0 bases respectively, with 11 bases between them. The CDR3 has 15 residues. Looked up from germline, CDR1 is SEHNR and CDR2 is FQNEAQ (reference sequence). CDR3 coding DNA: TGTGCCAGCAGCTTTATTGACTCCCTGAACACTGAAGCTTTCTTT. This gives the protein CASSFIDSLNTEAFF. Looking up the rest from reference TRBV7-9 and TRBJ1-1 gives the full variable domain: DTGVSQNPRHKITKRGQNVTFRCDPISEHNRLYWYRQTLGQGPEFLTYFQNEAQLEKSRLLSDRFSAERPKGSFSTLEIQRTEQGDSAMYLCASSFIDSLNTEAFFGQGTRLTVV.

This clonotype was picked up a small number of times. The genes are TRBV5-6 and TRBJ1-2; weak D call: TRBD1 (5 bases). The germline gives CDR1 SGHDT, CDR2 YYEEEE. This CDR3 has 12 amino acids. V lost 2 bases and J 5 bases, leaving 7 bases between the germline ends. CDR3 in DNA: TGTGCCAGCAGCTTCAGGGATTATGGCTACACCTTC. This gives the protein CASSFRDYGYTF.

This clonotype was seen only a few times. The CDR3 DNA reads as TGTGCCAGCTCACCACTTGCGGGGGTCACAGATACGCAGTATTTT. Its protein is CASSPLAGVTDTQYF. V gene TRBV18 combines with J gene TRBJ2-3; 7 nucleotides line up with TRBD2. Germline loops: CDR1 KGHSH, CDR2 LQKENI. CDR3 length: 15 amino acids. The trim removed 1 base at V and 2 bases at J, leaving 3 bases unmatched.

The sample holds many counts of this clonotype. This chain links TRBV7-8 with TRBJ2-2; TRBD2 aligns across 8 bases. Germline CDR1 is SGHVS and CDR2 is FQNEAQ. J lost 1 base, V lost 0 bases, and 4 bases had no gene match. This CDR3 comprises 17 residues. The CDR3 loop is CASSLALGLGNTGELFF. The DNA of the CDR3 is TGTGCCAGCAGCTTAGCCCTGGGACTAGGGAACACCGGGGAGCTGTTTTTT.

This sequence joins TRBV30 and TRBJ1-5; D may be TRBD1 (6 bases). This CDR3 has 19 amino acids. Per germline, CDR1 GTSNPN and CDR2 SVGIG (reference sequence). V lost 0 bases, J lost 0 bases, and 21 bases lay in between. CDR3 loop: CAWSVGGGGGPYSNQPQHF. The CDR3 DNA follows: TGTGCCTGGAGTGTTGGAGGGGGAGGCGGCCCGTATAGCAATCAGCCCCAGCATTTT.

The V and J genes are TRBV29-1 and TRBJ2-7, with 8 bases identical to TRBD2. V lost 2 bases to trimming and J lost 3 bases; unmatched junction nucleotides: 6. The V gene's germline CDR1 is SQVTM and CDR2 ANQGSEA. CDR3 size: 14 residues. CDR3 sequence (DNA): TGCAGCGTTGAATGGCAGGGACTAGACTACGAGCAGTACTTC. Translating it yields CSVEWQGLDYEQYF.

This clonotype has only one observation. The chain couples TRBV28 to TRBJ2-3; 9 bases are shared with TRBD2. This CDR3 is 16 amino acids long. J was trimmed by 5 bases and V by 4 bases; bases with no gene match: 10. The germline CDR1 and CDR2 sequences are MDHEN and SYDVKM. The chain's CDR3 is CASSSGLALEVDTQYF. The CDR3 DNA reads TGTGCCAGCAGTTCCGGACTAGCGTTGGAGGTAGATACGCAGTATTTT.

This clonotype was counted only a few times. V gene TRBV20-1 combines with J gene TRBJ2-4, with D possibly being TRBD1 (5 bases). Deletions cut 6 bases from V and 3 bases from J, with 12 bases between. CDR1 is DFQATT, CDR2 SNEGSKA, per germline (reference sequence). This CDR3 is 13 amino acids long. CDR3 protein: CSAFQGSKNIQYF. The DNA for the CDR3 is TGCAGTGCGTTTCAGGGCAGCAAAAACATTCAGTACTTC.

The chain couples TRBV28 to TRBJ1-6; no reliable D call. In germline, CDR1 is MDHEN, CDR2 SYDVKM. The CDR3 has 16 amino acids. Trimming took off 7 bases at V and 9 bases at J, with 22 bases between the two ends. CDR3 region: CASIPQSAMSASPLHF. The CDR3 DNA sequence: TGTGCCAGCATTCCCCAATCGGCGATGTCTGCTTCACCCCTCCACTTT.

V and J are TRBV2 and TRBJ2-3, with D uncertain. The CDR3 consists of 13 residues. Deletions cut 5 bases from V and 4 bases from J, with 10 bases between. Germline V gene data show CDR1 as SNHLY and CDR2 as FYNNEI. The CDR3 here is CASSKAWADTQYF. CDR3 DNA: TGTGCCAGCAGTAAGGCGTGGGCAGATACGCAGTATTTT.

The chain uses TRBV5-2 and TRBJ2-6; the D call TRBD1 from the table was never checked on the DNA. TRBV5-2 is a documented pseudogene. The CDR3 consists of 18 residues. The CDR3 reads CAMGRGRPNYEGANVLTF. The DNA of the CDR3 is TGTGCCATGGGCCGTGGGCGACCTAACTATGAGGGGGCCAACGTCCTGACTTTC.

This clonotype was seen at least ten times. The chain combines TRBV4-1 with TRBJ2-5; D possibly uses TRBD1 or TRBD2 (6 bases each). CDR3 length: 18 residues. Trimming took 5 bases from V and 0 from J, leaving 22 bases between them. Germline V gives CDR1 MGHRA, CDR2 YSYEKL. CDR3 DNA: TGCGCCAGCAGCGTAATACCATACCCAGGGGACTACCAAGAGACCCAGTACTTC. Protein: CASSVIPYPGDYQETQYF.